This T cell receptor (beta chain) was retrieved from a study of shared clonotypes between healthy human individuals. Study details: Donors were two women and a few men aged 18 to 49.

Details on this clone: This sample also contains other DNA sequences that code for the same CDR3.

CDR1 is SGHRS and CDR2 is YFSETQ in the germline V gene. There are 12 residues in the CDR3. V was trimmed by 0 bases and J by 5 bases, leaving 6 bases between them. Naive CD8 cells lacked CD45RO and underwent positive selection for CCR7, leaving out terminally differentiated effector memory CD45RA+ cells. Researchers ran the assay at a deep level. Using immunoSEQ multiplex PCR, the repertoire was profiled, and TCRdb retains in-frame clones only, with some absent. Of about 750,000 clones in the sample, 92% were seen once. The sequence was collected from a man aged 25-40 years in good health. The chain has TRBV5-1 and TRBJ2-7; D remains unclear. The source material was naive CD8+ T cells sorted from blood. Here the CDR3 DNA reads TGCGCCAGCAGCTTGGTTGGCGACGAGCAGTACTTC. This translates into CASSLVGDEQYF.